These 9 T cell receptor beta chains were sequenced from one sample in a study of cytomegalovirus exposure and HLA in healthy donors. The primer mix had 60 Vbeta and 13 Jbeta primers. Generated by immunoSEQ multiplex PCR, the TCRdb table keeps only in-frame clones and is missing some. The data hold 150,000 to 170,000 clones, with about 80% observed a single time. Sequenced: PBMCs. The receptors here all came from a man aged 30 to 45 in good health and CMV-seropositive.

This clone has a handful of counts. Other DNA variants within this sample encode the same CDR3. The chain couples TRBV6-5 to TRBJ1-1, with 7 positions matching TRBD1. The CDR3 sequence is 11 residues long. Germline trimming cut 6 bases from V and 7 bases from J; bases unmatched to any gene: 2. Germline CDR1 and CDR2: MNHEY and SVGAGI. The CDR3 nucleotides read TGTGCCAGCAGCAGACAGGGTGAAGCTTTCTTT. It codes for CASSRQGEAFF.

This clone was recorded a few times. The rearrangement links TRBV27 to TRBJ1-2, with 8 bases aligning to TRBD1. The CDR3 sequence is 15 residues long. Trimming cost V 6 bases and J 6 bases; bases outside gene matches: 12. Germline lookup yields CDR1 MNHEY and CDR2 SMNVEV (reference sequence). The CDR3 DNA sequence: TGTGCCAGCAGGTCAGGGGGCGGATTTCAACATGGCTACACCTTC. Protein: CASRSGGGFQHGYTF.

V and J are TRBV6-1 and TRBJ1-2, with D possibly TRBD1 on 6 matching bases. V lost 6 bases and J lost 8, with 22 bases in between. Germline CDR1 reads MNHNS; CDR2 reads SASEGT. There are 15 residues in the CDR3. Here the CDR3 DNA reads TGTGCCAGCAGCCCCTTTGGCGGGGGCGCGAAAGGCTACACCTTC. Amino acids: CASSPFGGGAKGYTF.

This clone was observed a single time. The CDR3 is CSVEGGFGKLFF. The CDR3 DNA reads TGCAGCGTTGAGGGAGGCTTCGGAAAACTGTTTTTT. The V and J genes are TRBV29-1 and TRBJ1-4; D gene uncertain. CDR1 SQVTM and CDR2 ANQGSEA come from the germline V gene. The CDR3 is 12 amino acids. V was trimmed by 3 bases and J by 10 bases, leaving 12 bases between them.

The chain joins TRBV28 to TRBJ2-6; D unclear. Germline V gene data show CDR1 as MDHEN and CDR2 as SYDVKM. This CDR3 has 13 residues. Between the trimmed V and J ends, which lost 10 bases and 1 base, there was a span of 8 bases. CDR3 nucleotides: TGTGCCAACAGCAATTCTGGGGCCAACGTCCTGACTTTC. This gives the protein CANSNSGANVLTF.

This clone was recorded once. The J gene is TRBJ2-3, the V gene TRBV4-2; 8 bases fit TRBD1. V lost 1 base to trimming and J lost 0 bases; unmatched junction nucleotides: 6. The CDR3 length is 17 residues. The V gene's germline CDR1 is LGHNA and CDR2 YNFKEQ. The CDR3 spells CASSQGRTGTSTDTQYF. The CDR3 region has the DNA TGTGCCAGCAGCCAAGGAAGGACAGGGACTAGCACAGATACGCAGTATTTT.

V is TRBV5-1 and J is TRBJ2-7; no definite D call. CDR3 length: 11 residues. V lost 4 bases and J 2 bases, leaving 4 bases between the germline ends. Germline CDR1 and CDR2: SGHRS and YFSETQ. The CDR3 bases are TGCGCCAGCAGCGCGGCCTACGAGCAGTACTTC. It translates to CASSAAYEQYF.

The V gene is TRBV7-9, the J gene TRBJ1-2; 7 bases map to TRBD1. This CDR3 contains 16 residues. Looked up from germline, CDR1 is SEHNR and CDR2 is FQNEAQ (reference sequence). V lost 5 bases to trimming and J lost 3 bases; unmatched junction nucleotides: 12. As DNA, the CDR3 is TGTGCCAGCAGCACCCGGACAGGTAGCCCCCACTATGGCTACACCTTC. It codes for CASSTRTGSPHYGYTF.

The V gene is TRBV4-2, the J gene TRBJ2-7, with D possibly being TRBD1 (6 bases). The CDR3 extends over 16 amino acids. Germline lookup yields CDR1 LGHNA and CDR2 YNFKEQ. V shed 4 bases and J shed 4 bases, with 20 bases lying between them. Here the CDR3 reads CASSRGVGAYLYEQYF. The CDR3 DNA reads TGTGCCAGCAGCCGCGGAGTGGGGGCCTACCTTTACGAGCAGTACTTC.